This T cell receptor (beta chain) was found in a study of T cell responses to AZD1222 COVID-19 vaccine. Whole-study results and caveats: It was only after the peak T cell response that any repertoires were sampled. Among the donors, most were white British and more were female, and clonal diversity was possibly underestimated.

The table came from immunoSEQ multiplex PCR; TCRdb's copy has only in-frame clones and leaves some out. Among 90,000 to 120,000 clones listed, around 92% were seen once. V was shortened by 6 bases and J by 6 bases, with 24 bases between the two germline ends. This CDR3 has 17 amino acids. Germline CDR1 reads MDHEN; CDR2 reads SYDVKM. Timing groups of about 4 and about 12 weeks for second doses were pooled. Comments on this clone: Its antigen remains unknown.

Source: peripheral blood, taken 28 days after the second AZD1222 dose. This TCR was sampled from an adult who received the AZD1222 COVID-19 vaccine. This chain uses TRBV28 with TRBJ1-5; D might be TRBD1 (5 bases). Here the CDR3 DNA reads TGTGCCAGCAGGGGTTATCGGGCGGGGACCGGGGGTCAGCCCCAGCATTTT. Protein sequence: CASRGYRAGTGGQPQHF.